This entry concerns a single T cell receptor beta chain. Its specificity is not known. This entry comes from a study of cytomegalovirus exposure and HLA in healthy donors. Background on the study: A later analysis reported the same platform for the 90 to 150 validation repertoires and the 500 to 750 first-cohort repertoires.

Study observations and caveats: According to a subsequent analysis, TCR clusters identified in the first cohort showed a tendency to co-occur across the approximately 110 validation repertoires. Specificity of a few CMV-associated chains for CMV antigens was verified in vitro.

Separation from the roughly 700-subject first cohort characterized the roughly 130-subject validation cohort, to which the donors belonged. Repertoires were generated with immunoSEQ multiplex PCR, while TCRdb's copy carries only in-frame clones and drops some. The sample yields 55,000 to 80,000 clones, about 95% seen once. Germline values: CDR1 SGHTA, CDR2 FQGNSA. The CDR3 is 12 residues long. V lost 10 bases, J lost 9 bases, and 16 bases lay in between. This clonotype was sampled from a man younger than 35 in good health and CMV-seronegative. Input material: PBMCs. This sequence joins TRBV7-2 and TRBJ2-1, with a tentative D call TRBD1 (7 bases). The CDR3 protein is CATSIQGGEQFF. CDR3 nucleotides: TGTGCCACCTCGATTCAGGGGGGTGAGCAGTTCTTC.